These T cell receptor beta chains were read from a single sample in a study of persistence of HIV-infected CD4 T cells. These TCRs' antigens remain unknown. Repertoires were generated with immunoSEQ multiplex PCR, while TCRdb's copy carries only in-frame clones and drops some. This table holds 24,000 or so clones, about 74% found once. The sequencing here drew on CD4+ T cells sorted from PBMCs after approximately 19-hour stimulation, taken from a patient who received antiretroviral therapy. The receptor set was obtained from an adult man with HIV who was CMV-seropositive. Each CDR3 is given with its conserved first and last residue. The D gene is left open where the match is weak. Some rows have no size entry. The others give once, few or many, or a class for an expanded clone.

j_gene,d_gene,v_gene,abundance,CDR3aa,CDR3nt
TRBJ2-7,TRBD2,TRBV5-1,NA,CASSTGPSGGAGDEQYF,TGCGCCAGCAGCACTGGCCCTAGCGGGGGGGCGGGGGACGAGCAGTACTTC
TRBJ2-7,NA,TRBV9,NA,CASSASTGSTGEQYF,TGTGCCAGCAGCGCCTCAACAGGGAGTACGGGCGAGCAGTACTTC
TRBJ2-3,NA,TRBV29-1,NA,CSVAEWRTDTQYF,TGCAGCGTCGCCGAGTGGAGAACAGATACGCAGTATTTT
TRBJ2-7,TRBD1,TRBV28,NA,CASRRPGQGANEQYF,TGTGCCAGCAGGCGTCCGGGACAGGGGGCAAACGAGCAGTACTTC
TRBJ1-5,NA,TRBV5-5,once,CASSLAIREFNQPQHF,TGTGCCAGCAGCTTGGCCATCAGGGAGTTCAATCAGCCCCAGCATTTT
TRBJ2-7,NA,TRBV6-6,NA,CASSYNSYEQYF,TGTGCCAGCAGTTACAACAGTTACGAGCAGTACTTC
TRBJ1-2,NA,TRBV5-3,NA,CARSPQTAGDGYTF,TGTGCCAGAAGCCCTCAGACAGCCGGAGATGGCTACACCTTC
TRBJ2-5,NA,TRBV9,NA,CASSVSTTRGQETQYF,TGTGCCAGCAGCGTTTCGACTACGCGTGGCCAAGAGACCCAGTACTTC
TRBJ2-1,NA,TRBV4-2,few,CASSQVGSVSTKGNNEQFF,TGTGCCAGCAGCCAAGTAGGTAGCGTAAGCACCAAAGGCAACAATGAGCAGTTCTTC
TRBJ1-1,NA,TRBV28,few,CASSLAPGGGRTEAFF,TGTGCCAGCAGTTTGGCCCCCGGGGGGGGGCGAACTGAAGCTTTCTTT
TRBJ1-1,TRBD1,TRBV7-9,few,CASRYATGGVGMNTEAFF,TGTGCCAGCAGGTACGCGACAGGGGGCGTCGGGATGAACACTGAAGCTTTCTTT
TRBJ1-3,NA,TRBV7-6,few,CASSLEVASTGNTIYF,TGTGCCAGCAGCTTAGAGGTGGCGTCGACTGGAAACACCATATATTTT
TRBJ1-2,NA,TRBV5-5,NA,CASSPSLTNYGYTF,TGTGCCAGCAGCCCCAGTTTAACCAACTATGGCTACACCTTC
TRBJ1-5,TRBD1,TRBV19,NA,CASRGQTGSNQPQHF,TGTGCCAGTAGGGGCCAGACAGGGTCGAATCAGCCCCAGCATTTT
TRBJ2-4,NA,TRBV3-1/TRBV3-2,NA,CASSRGSVPIQYF,TGTGCCAGCAGCCGGGGCAGCGTCCCTATTCAGTACTTC
TRBJ1-5,NA,TRBV19,NA,CASSIERGRIPHF,TGTGCCAGTAGTATAGAGCGAGGACGTATCCCGCATTTT
TRBJ2-1,NA,TRBV6-5,NA,CASSWGAGEQFF,TGTGCCAGCAGCTGGGGGGCTGGTGAGCAGTTCTTC
TRBJ2-3,TRBD1,TRBV27,NA,CASREGGRGTDTQYF,TGTGCCAGTCGAGAAGGGGGCAGGGGCACAGATACGCAGTATTTT
TRBJ1-1,TRBD1,TRBV6-5,few,CASSTGRVTEAFF,TGTGCCAGCTCGACAGGGAGGGTCACTGAAGCTTTCTTT
TRBJ2-1,NA,TRBV7-9,NA,CASSPRNVGAHNEQFF,TGTGCCAGCAGCCCGCGGAATGTGGGGGCGCACAATGAGCAGTTCTTC
TRBJ1-2,NA,TRBV6-1,medium-sized,CASSDKRRNYGYTF,TGTGCCAGCAGTGACAAGCGGAGAAACTATGGCTACACCTTC
TRBJ1-2,NA,TRBV5-6,NA,CASSLARRRGYTF,TGTGCCAGCAGCTTGGCGCGGCGCCGCGGCTACACCTTC
TRBJ1-2,TRBD1,TRBV7-8,NA,CASSSETGGNYGYTF,TGTGCCAGCAGCTCGGAGACAGGGGGAAATTATGGCTACACCTTC
TRBJ2-2,TRBD1,TRBV27,NA,CASGLGQGKRELFF,TGTGCCAGCGGCCTCGGACAGGGGAAAAGGGAGCTGTTTTTT
TRBJ1-1,TRBD1,TRBV28,NA,CASSLAPGQGRPEAFF,TGTGCCAGCAGTTTAGCCCCGGGACAGGGTAGGCCTGAAGCTTTCTTT
TRBJ1-2,NA,TRBV7-3,NA,CASSLGEGLTQDF,TGTGCCAGCAGCTTAGGTGAGGGCCTTACTCAAGACTTC
TRBJ1-1,NA,TRBV14,NA,CASSQDLNTEAFF,TGTGCCAGCAGCCAAGATCTTAACACTGAAGCTTTCTTT
TRBJ1-4,NA,TRBV21-1,few,CASPSPDEKLFF,TGTGCCAGTCCGTCCCCGGATGAAAAACTGTTTTTT
TRBJ1-1,TRBD1,TRBV4-1,NA,CASSQVHPGQGRGNTEAFF,TGCGCCAGCAGCCAAGTTCATCCCGGACAGGGACGAGGGAACACTGAAGCTTTCTTT
TRBJ1-1,NA,TRBV19,NA,CASKAGMNTEAFF,TGTGCCAGTAAGGCAGGAATGAACACTGAAGCTTTCTTT
TRBJ1-1,NA,TRBV12-5,medium-sized,CASGPISNTEAFF,TGTGCTAGCGGACCTATTAGTAACACTGAAGCTTTCTTT
TRBJ2-3,NA,TRBV7-2,NA,CASSLASTSTDTQYF,TGTGCCAGCAGCTTAGCTAGCACTAGCACAGATACGCAGTATTTT
TRBJ1-5,TRBD1,TRBV2,NA,CASSEGAYRGEPQHF,TGTGCCAGCAGTGAAGGAGCGTACAGGGGTGAGCCCCAGCATTTT
TRBJ2-2,NA,TRBV7-3,NA,CASSVRRAGNTGELFF,TGTGCCAGCAGCGTAAGGCGGGCAGGAAACACCGGGGAGCTGTTTTTT
TRBJ2-1,TRBD1,TRBV6-5,NA,CAIRTGQGVGNEQFF,TGTGCCATTCGAACAGGACAGGGAGTAGGCAATGAGCAGTTCTTC
TRBJ1-4,TRBD1,TRBV6-5,few,CASRRQGINEKLFF,TGTGCCAGCAGAAGACAGGGGATTAATGAAAAACTGTTTTTT
TRBJ2-7,NA,TRBV6-5,NA,CASRYLVTGYEQYF,TGTGCCAGCAGATACCTGGTGACAGGCTACGAGCAGTACTTC
TRBJ2-3,NA,TRBV9,NA,CASRPGRGDTQYF,TGTGCCAGCAGACCGGGGCGCGGAGATACGCAGTATTTT
TRBJ2-3,NA,TRBV5-1,few,CASSIQVGTDTQYF,TGCGCCAGCAGCATACAGGTTGGCACAGATACGCAGTATTTT
TRBJ2-2,NA,TRBV6-6,NA,CASRVVGADTGELFF,TGTGCCAGCAGGGTCGTGGGGGCCGACACCGGGGAGCTGTTTTTT
TRBJ1-5,TRBD1,TRBV6-5,NA,CASRSSGGEQPQHF,TGTGCCAGCAGAAGTTCAGGGGGCGAGCAGCCCCAGCATTTT
TRBJ2-3,NA,TRBV14,NA,CASSQERLLSTDTQYF,TGTGCCAGCAGCCAAGAACGGTTACTTAGCACAGATACGCAGTATTTT
TRBJ2-4,TRBD2,TRBV5-1,once,CASSSTGLAGEKLAKNIQYF,TGCGCCAGCAGCTCTACAGGACTAGCGGGGGAAAAACTAGCCAAAAACATTCAGTACTTC
TRBJ2-7,TRBD1,TRBV5-1,NA,CASSSTGTGAEQYF,TGCGCCAGCAGTTCCACCGGGACAGGGGCCGAGCAGTACTTC
TRBJ2-2,NA,TRBV6-5,NA,CASRRVTGELFF,TGTGCCAGCAGGCGTGTCACCGGGGAGCTGTTTTTT
TRBJ1-3,NA,TRBV2,NA,CASSATRSSGNTIYF,TGTGCCAGCAGTGCGACAAGAAGCTCTGGAAACACCATATATTTT
TRBJ2-3,NA,TRBV19,NA,CASSGGVGGHPSTDTQYF,TGTGCCAGTAGTGGGGGAGTGGGGGGGCACCCTAGCACAGATACGCAGTATTTT
TRBJ2-3,NA,TRBV15,NA,CATSWDSGTDTQYF,TGTGCCACGTCTTGGGACTCGGGCACAGATACGCAGTATTTT
TRBJ2-3,TRBD1,TRBV10-3,NA,CAISDRGLSDTQYF,TGTGCCATCAGCGACAGGGGGCTCAGTGATACGCAGTATTTT